This TCR beta chain was identified during a study of blood T cells in healthy people across ages. Turning to the study itself: Roughly one uniquely barcoded beta molecule per two T cells was captured.

A J-beta primer mix and a sample-barcoded 5' primer were used in a second PCR of roughly 6 to 11 cycles. TCRdb called the 5' RACE reads again in MiXCR, with one record for every CDR3 protein. The sample comprises around 780,000 distinct CDR3 sequences, 20% to 30% of which are singletons, and approximately 2.9% rests with the top ten. A further study also used this sample, focusing on T cells of mothers and their children.

The sequence came from a boy aged 10-17 years in good health. What was sequenced was blood.

This CDR3 reads CASTGFPGAQETQYF. For the CDR3, the DNA is TGTGCCAGCACGGGCTTTCCGGGAGCCCAAGAGACCCAGTACTTC. The gene calls are TRBV6-7 and TRBJ2-5, with D tentatively TRBD2 (6 bases). TRBV6-7 counts as an open reading frame of uncertain function. Trimming cost V 7 bases and J 1 base, with 16 bases left between them. The length of the CDR3 is 15 residues.